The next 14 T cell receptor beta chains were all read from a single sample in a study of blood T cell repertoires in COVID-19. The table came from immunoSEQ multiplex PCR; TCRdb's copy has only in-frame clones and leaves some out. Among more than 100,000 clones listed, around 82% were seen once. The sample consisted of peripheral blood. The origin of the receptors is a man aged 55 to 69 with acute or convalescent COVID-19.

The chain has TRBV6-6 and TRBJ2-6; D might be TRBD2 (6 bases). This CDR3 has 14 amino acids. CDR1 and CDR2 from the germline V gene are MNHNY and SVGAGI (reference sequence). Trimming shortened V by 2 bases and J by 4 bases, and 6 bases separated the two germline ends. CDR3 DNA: TGTGCCAGCAGTTACGGGAGGGGGGCCAACGTCCTGACTTTC. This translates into CASSYGRGANVLTF.

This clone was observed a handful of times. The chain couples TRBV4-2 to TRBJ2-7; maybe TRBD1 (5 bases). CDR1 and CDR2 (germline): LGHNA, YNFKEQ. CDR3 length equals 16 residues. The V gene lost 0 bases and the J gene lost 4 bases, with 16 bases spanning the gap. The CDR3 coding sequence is TGTGCCAGCAGCCAAGATGACGGACAACCCTCTTACGAGCAGTACTTC. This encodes CASSQDDGQPSYEQYF.

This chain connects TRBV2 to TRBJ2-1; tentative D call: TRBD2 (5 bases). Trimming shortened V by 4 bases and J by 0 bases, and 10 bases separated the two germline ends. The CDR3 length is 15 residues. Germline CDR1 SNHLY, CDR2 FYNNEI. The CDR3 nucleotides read TGTGCCAGCAGTGCCCCGGCGGGCTCCTACAATGAGCAGTTCTTC. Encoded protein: CASSAPAGSYNEQFF.

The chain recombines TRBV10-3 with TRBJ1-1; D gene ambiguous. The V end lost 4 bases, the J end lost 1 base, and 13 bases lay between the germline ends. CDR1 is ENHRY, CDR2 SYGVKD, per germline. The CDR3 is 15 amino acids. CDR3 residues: CAISVSSTSNTEAFF. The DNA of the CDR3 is TGTGCCATCAGTGTTTCTAGCACGTCGAACACTGAAGCTTTCTTT.

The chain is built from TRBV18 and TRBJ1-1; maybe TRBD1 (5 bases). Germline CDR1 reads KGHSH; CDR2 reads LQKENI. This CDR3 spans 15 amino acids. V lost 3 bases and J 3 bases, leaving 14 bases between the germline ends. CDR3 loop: CASSPVQGEDTEAFF. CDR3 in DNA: TGTGCCAGCTCACCGGTGCAGGGTGAGGACACTGAAGCTTTCTTT.

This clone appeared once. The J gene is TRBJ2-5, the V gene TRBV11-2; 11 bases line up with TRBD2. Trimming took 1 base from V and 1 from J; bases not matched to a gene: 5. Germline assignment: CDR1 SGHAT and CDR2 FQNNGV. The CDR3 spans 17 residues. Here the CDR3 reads CASSLVGLAGGQETQYF. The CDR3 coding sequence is TGTGCCAGCAGCTTAGTGGGTCTAGCGGGAGGCCAAGAGACCCAGTACTTC.

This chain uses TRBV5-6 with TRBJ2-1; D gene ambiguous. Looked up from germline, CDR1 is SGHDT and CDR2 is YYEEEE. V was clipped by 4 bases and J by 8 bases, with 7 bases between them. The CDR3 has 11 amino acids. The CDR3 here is CASSTIYEQFF. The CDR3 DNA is TGTGCCAGCAGCACAATCTATGAGCAGTTCTTC.

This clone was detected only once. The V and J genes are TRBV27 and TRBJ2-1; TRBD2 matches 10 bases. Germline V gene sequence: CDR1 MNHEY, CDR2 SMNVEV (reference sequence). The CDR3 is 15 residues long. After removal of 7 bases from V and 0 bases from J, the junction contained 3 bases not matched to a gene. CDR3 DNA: TGTGCCAGCACCATAGCGGGAGGCTCCTACAATGAGCAGTTCTTC. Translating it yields CASTIAGGSYNEQFF.

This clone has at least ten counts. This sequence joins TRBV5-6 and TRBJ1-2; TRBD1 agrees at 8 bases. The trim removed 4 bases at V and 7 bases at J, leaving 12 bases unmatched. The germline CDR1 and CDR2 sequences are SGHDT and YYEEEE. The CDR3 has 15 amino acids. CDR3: CASSPDGQGTRGYTF. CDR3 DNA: TGTGCCAGCAGCCCCGATGGACAGGGAACGCGTGGCTACACCTTC.

For the CDR3, the DNA is TGTGCCACGAAGACTAGCGGGAGTCGAGATACGCAGTATTTT. It yields the protein CATKTSGSRDTQYF. The rearrangement links TRBV19 to TRBJ2-3, with 12 bases matching TRBD2. V was clipped by 10 bases and J by 5 bases; unmatched bases: 7. The CDR3 totals 14 residues. CDR1 is LNHDA and CDR2 is SQIVND in the germline V gene (reference sequence).

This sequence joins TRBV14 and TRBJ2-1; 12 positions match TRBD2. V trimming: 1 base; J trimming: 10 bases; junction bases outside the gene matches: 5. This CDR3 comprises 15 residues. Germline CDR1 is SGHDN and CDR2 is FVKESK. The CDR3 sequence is CASSQGLAGVWEQFF. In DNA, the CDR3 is TGTGCCAGCAGCCAAGGACTAGCGGGAGTTTGGGAGCAGTTCTTC.

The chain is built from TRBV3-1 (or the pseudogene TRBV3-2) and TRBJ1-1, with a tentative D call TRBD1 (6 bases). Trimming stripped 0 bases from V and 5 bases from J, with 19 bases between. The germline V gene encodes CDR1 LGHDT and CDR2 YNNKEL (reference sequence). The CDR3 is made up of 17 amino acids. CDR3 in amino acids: CASSQDRWAGVGTEAFF. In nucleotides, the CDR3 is TGTGCCAGCAGCCAAGATCGTTGGGCAGGGGTGGGTACTGAAGCTTTCTTT.

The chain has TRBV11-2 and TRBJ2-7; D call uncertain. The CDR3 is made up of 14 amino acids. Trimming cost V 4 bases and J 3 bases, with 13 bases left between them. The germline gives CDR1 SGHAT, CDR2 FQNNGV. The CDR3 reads CASSSPDSVYEQYF. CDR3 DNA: TGTGCCAGCAGCTCACCAGACTCAGTCTACGAGCAGTACTTC.

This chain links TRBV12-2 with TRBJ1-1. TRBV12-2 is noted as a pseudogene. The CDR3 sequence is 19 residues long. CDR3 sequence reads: CASRSPDLTHYTNVPEAFF. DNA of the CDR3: TGTGCAAGTCGCTCTCCAGACCTAACCCACTACACAAACGTCCCTGAAGCTTTCTTT.